These 22 T cell receptor beta chains share one sample of origin, sequenced in a study of cytomegalovirus exposure and HLA in healthy donors. Libraries were prepared by immunoSEQ multiplex PCR; TCRdb keeps only in-frame clonotypes and omits some of them. This sample has 120,000 or so clones; around nine tenths occur once, and the top ten carry 1.4%. The sample consisted of PBMCs. The receptors come from a man in his thirties or forties in good health and CMV-seronegative.

This clone occurred a few times. The rearrangement joins TRBV5-1 to TRBJ1-2; D is unresolved. CDR1 is SGHRS and CDR2 is YFSETQ in the germline V gene. CDR3 length equals 12 residues. Deletions cut 5 bases from V and 8 bases from J, with 13 bases between. CDR3: CASSLGSEGYTF. The CDR3 region has the DNA TGCGCCAGCAGTCTAGGATCCGAGGGCTACACCTTC.

V and J are TRBV15 and TRBJ2-7, with 10 bases aligning to TRBD1. After removal of 1 base from V and 4 bases from J, the junction contained 7 bases not matched to a gene. This CDR3 has 16 residues. CDR1 is LNHNV, CDR2 YYDKDF, per germline (reference sequence). CDR3 DNA: TGTGCCACCAGCAGAGGTGCTGACAGGGGGCTATACGAGCAGTACTTC. It codes for CATSRGADRGLYEQYF.

This chain links TRBV29-1 with TRBJ2-1; D is unclear. The CDR3 runs to 12 residues. V was clipped by 4 bases and J by 6 bases, with 10 bases between them. CDR1 is SQVTM, CDR2 ANQGSEA, per germline. CDR3: CSVVTFINEQFF. CDR3 DNA sequence: TGCAGCGTTGTGACTTTTATCAATGAGCAGTTCTTC.

This chain uses TRBV4-3 with TRBJ2-5, with TRBD1 matching over 7 bases. Unmatched junction bases numbered 7, after V lost 1 base and J lost 5 bases. The CDR3 is 15 amino acids. Looked up from germline, CDR1 is LGHNA and CDR2 is YSLEER. The CDR3 reads CASSQVSDRAETQYF. DNA of the CDR3: TGCGCCAGCAGCCAAGTTTCAGACAGGGCGGAGACCCAGTACTTC.

The chain couples TRBV27 to TRBJ2-6; unclear D gene. V gave up 2 bases and J gave up 2 bases, with 7 bases separating them. The CDR3 has 15 amino acids. Germline CDR1 is MNHEY and CDR2 is SMNVEV (reference sequence). The CDR3 DNA follows: TGTGCCAGCAGTTTAGAAGCAACTGGGGCCAACGTCCTGACTTTC. Translated: CASSLEATGANVLTF. Combining the CDR3 with reference TRBV27 and TRBJ2-6 gives the whole variable domain EAQVTQNPRYLITVTGKKLTVTCSQNMNHEYMSWYRQDPGLGLRQIYYSMNVEVTDKGDVPEGYKVSRKEKRNFPLILESPSPNQTSLYFCASSLEATGANVLTFGAGSRLTVL.

This clone was picked up one time. This chain joins TRBV4-2 and TRBJ2-7; D uncertain. The CDR3 length is 14 residues. The V and J ends lost 0 bases and 0 bases respectively, with 6 bases between them. Germline CDR1 LGHNA, CDR2 YNFKEQ. CDR3 DNA: TGTGCCAGCAGCCAAGATGCACTCTCCTACGAGCAGTACTTC. Translating gives CASSQDALSYEQYF.

V is TRBV7-2 and J is TRBJ2-1; D not certain. Trimming removed 5 bases at V and 3 bases at J, with 11 bases between. In germline, CDR1 is SGHTA, CDR2 FQGNSA. This CDR3 contains 14 residues. CDR3 sequence (DNA): TGTGCCAGCAGCCCCCTCGCGCTCTACAATGAGCAGTTCTTC. Amino acids: CASSPLALYNEQFF.

The chain employs TRBV11-1 and TRBJ2-1; TRBD2 agrees at 12 bases. V was clipped by 5 bases and J by 4 bases; unmatched bases: 3. CDR1 SGHAT and CDR2 FQDESV come from the germline V gene (reference sequence). The CDR3 has 15 amino acids. This chain's CDR3 is CASSQTSGSYNEQFF. DNA for the CDR3: TGTGCCAGCAGCCAGACTAGCGGGAGTTACAATGAGCAGTTCTTC.

This clone was picked up one time. The chain uses TRBV2 and TRBJ2-5, with D unclear. There are 11 residues in the CDR3. V was cut by 6 bases and J by 3 bases, with 5 bases left in between. Germline CDR1 is SNHLY and CDR2 is FYNNEI. CDR3 region: CASSPKETQYF. The CDR3 DNA follows: TGTGCCAGCAGCCCTAAAGAGACCCAGTACTTC. The entire variable domain, with the rest obtained from reference TRBV2 and TRBJ2-5, is as follows: EPEVTQTPSHQVTQMGQEVILRCVPISNHLYFYWYRQILGQKVEFLVSFYNNEISEKSEIFDDQFSVERPDGSNFTLKIRSTKLEDSAMYFCASSPKETQYFGPGTRLLVL.

This sequence joins TRBV7-9 and TRBJ1-4; D is uncertain. Germline assignment: CDR1 SEHNR and CDR2 FQNEAQ (reference sequence). The CDR3 runs 13 residues. V lost 1 base, J lost 13 bases, and 13 bases lay in between. CDR3 bases: TGTGCCAGCAGCTTAGAAGCGGGGTCTCGACTGTTTTTT. As protein: CASSLEAGSRLFF.

This chain joins TRBV7-9 and TRBJ2-5; TRBD2 is a possible D gene (6 bases). This CDR3 contains 16 residues. In germline, CDR1 is SEHNR, CDR2 FQNEAQ (reference sequence). Trimming removed 0 bases at V and 0 bases at J, with 11 bases between. CDR3 in amino acids: CASSLASGPHQETQYF. CDR3 DNA sequence: TGTGCCAGCAGCTTAGCGAGCGGGCCACACCAAGAGACCCAGTACTTC.

V is TRBV18 and J is TRBJ1-2; 9 positions match TRBD1. This CDR3 has 14 amino acids. Germline assignment: CDR1 KGHSH and CDR2 LQKENI. V was clipped by 4 bases and J by 4 bases; unmatched bases: 4. The CDR3 DNA follows: TGTGCCAGCTCACGGGACAGGGATTCCTATGGCTACACCTTC. Its translation is CASSRDRDSYGYTF. Full variable domain (outside the CDR3, taken from reference TRBV18 and TRBJ1-2): NAGVMQNPRHLVRRRGQEARLRCSPMKGHSHVYWYRQLPEEGLKFMVYLQKENIIDESGMPKERFSAEFPKEGPSILRIQQVVRGDSAAYFCASSRDRDSYGYTFGSGTRLTVV.

The V gene is TRBV28, the J gene TRBJ1-6; tentatively, D is TRBD1 (5 bases). The CDR3 consists of 13 residues. The V gene's germline CDR1 is MDHEN and CDR2 SYDVKM. Trimming cost V 4 bases and J 7 bases, with 8 bases left between them. Written as DNA, the CDR3 is TGTGCCAGCAGTTGGCAGGGAAATTCACCCCTCCACTTT. It is translated as CASSWQGNSPLHF.

This chain uses TRBV5-1 with TRBJ1-2; D is undetermined. Per the germline V gene, CDR1 is SGHRS and CDR2 is YFSETQ. CDR3 length equals 15 residues. The V and J ends lost 0 bases and 8 bases respectively, with 17 bases between them. The CDR3 protein is CASSLGVLGGNGYTF. CDR3 bases: TGCGCCAGCAGCTTGGGGGTTTTGGGAGGAAACGGCTACACCTTC.

CDR3 bases: TGTGCCAGCAGTCCGACAGGGGGGGATATCAATGAGCAGTTCTTC. Translated: CASSPTGGDINEQFF. V gene TRBV2 combines with J gene TRBJ2-1; TRBD1 aligns across 9 bases. The CDR3 is 15 amino acids. Germline trimming cut 5 bases from V and 6 bases from J; bases unmatched to any gene: 8. The V gene's germline CDR1 is SNHLY and CDR2 FYNNEI.

CDR3 DNA sequence: TGCGCCAGCAGCTTCGGGGGATTGAACACTGAAGCTTTCTTT. This encodes CASSFGGLNTEAFF. The chain uses TRBV5-1 and TRBJ1-1; possible D gene TRBD1, 5 bases. Germline values: CDR1 SGHRS, CDR2 YFSETQ. The CDR3 has 14 amino acids. The V end lost 2 bases, the J end lost 0 bases, and 8 bases lay between the germline ends.

V gene TRBV27 combines with J gene TRBJ2-7, with 9 bases fitting TRBD1. With V trimmed by 6 bases and J by 6 bases, 12 bases remained unmatched. Germline V gene lookup returns CDR1 MNHEY and CDR2 SMNVEV (reference sequence). This CDR3 region has 15 residues. The chain's CDR3 is CASRFEGQGVFEQYF. For the CDR3, the DNA is TGTGCCAGCAGGTTTGAGGGACAGGGTGTTTTCGAGCAGTACTTC.

The gene calls are TRBV5-5 and TRBJ2-1, with 9 nucleotides matching TRBD2. This CDR3 has 16 residues. Germline V gene lookup returns CDR1 SGHKS and CDR2 YYEKEE (reference sequence). The V segment lost 0 bases and the J segment 3 bases; nucleotides outside the gene matches: 4. The CDR3 bases are TGTGCCAGCAGCTTGGTTAGCGGGGGAAACTACAATGAGCAGTTCTTC. It is translated as CASSLVSGGNYNEQFF. The variable domain in full, with the rest retrieved from reference TRBV5-5 and TRBJ2-1, is DAGVTQSPTHLIKTRGQQVTLRCSPISGHKSVSWYQQVLGQGPQFIFQYYEKEERGRGNFPDRFSARQFPNYSSELNVNALLLGDSALYLCASSLVSGGNYNEQFFGPGTRLTVL.

CDR3 in DNA: TGTGCCAGCAGCTTAGGAACTAGCGGGTTCTACGAGCAGTACTTC. Translation: CASSLGTSGFYEQYF. This rearrangement joins TRBV7-9 to TRBJ2-7, with 9 bases fitting TRBD2. The V and J ends lost 1 base and 3 bases, in that order; junction bases with no gene match: 4. This CDR3 is 15 amino acids long. Germline V gene data show CDR1 as SEHNR and CDR2 as FQNEAQ (reference sequence).

The CDR3 here is CASSYSGDYEQYF. In DNA form, the CDR3 reads TGTGCCAGCAGTTACTCCGGGGACTACGAGCAGTACTTC. The chain employs TRBV6-5 and TRBJ2-7; D may be TRBD2 (5 bases). Germline V gene data show CDR1 as MNHEY and CDR2 as SVGAGI. The V end lost 0 bases, the J end lost 3 bases, and 6 bases lay between the germline ends. This CDR3 has 13 residues.

V gene TRBV27 combines with J gene TRBJ2-7; 8 nucleotides agree with TRBD1. The CDR3 extends over 14 amino acids. Germline values: CDR1 MNHEY, CDR2 SMNVEV (reference sequence). V gave up 6 bases and J gave up 5 bases; unmatched junction bases: 9. CDR3 nucleotides: TGTGCCAGCAGGCCGGGACAGGACGCCCACGAGCAGTACTTC. Encoded protein: CASRPGQDAHEQYF.

The chain carries TRBV6-4 and TRBJ1-2; TRBD1 might be the D (6 bases). The V gene lost 6 bases and the J gene lost 8 bases, with 19 bases spanning the gap. CDR3 length equals 14 residues. Germline loops: CDR1 MRHNA, CDR2 SNTAGT. DNA for the CDR3: TGTGCCAGCAGGGCTACGAACAGGGTTGAGGGCTACACCTTC. Encoded protein: CASRATNRVEGYTF.